The T cell receptor (beta chain) under discussion was sequenced for a study of regulatory T cells in long-lasting Graves disease. Specified time point: newly diagnosed GD, antithyroid drugs for less than 3 months. Scientists built the TCR library using RNA that was extracted from PBMCs. This clonotype has at least ten counts. V lost 4 bases, J lost 4 bases, and 11 bases lay in between. Germline V gene sequence: CDR1 SEHNR, CDR2 FQNEAQ (reference sequence). This CDR3 has 14 residues. Arm-PCR of CDR3 regions with iRepertoire HTBI primers generated TCR beta libraries. TCRdb recomputed calls from the multiplex PCR reads with MiXCR, one row per CDR3 protein. The sample has 560,000 or so distinct CDR3 sequences; about 16% are singletons. The sample was also linked to a second study, of T cells in Graves' hyperthyroidism and ophthalmopathy.

This material consisted of peripheral blood mononuclear cells (PBMCs), taken at new diagnosis, from a patient treated with antithyroid drugs. The chain recombines TRBV7-9 with TRBJ2-1, with D tentatively TRBD1 (6 bases). The source of this sequence is a man aged 18-30 years with Graves disease. DNA for the CDR3: TGTGCCAGCAGCTCCTGGGGGCGTTACAATGAGCAGTTCTTC. Its protein product is CASSSWGRYNEQFF.